What follows are 8 T cell receptor beta chains derived from one specimen sequenced in a study of shared T cell receptors in the human thymus. Only in-frame clones appear in the TCRdb table, and some are missing; sequencing was by immunoSEQ multiplex PCR. The data contain hundreds of thousands of clones, about 84% of them singletons. These data are also associated with another study on human thymus T cells.

The source material was thymocytes. These receptors all stem from a boy younger than two with a congenital heart defect.

The rearrangement joins TRBV29-1 to TRBJ1-2; possibly TRBD1 for D (5 bases). The CDR3 has 12 residues. V lost 6 bases to trimming and J lost 1 base, with 9 bases between them. CDR1 is SQVTM, CDR2 ANQGSEA, per germline. The CDR3 reads CSVGLINYGYTF. The CDR3 nucleotides read TGCAGCGTGGGACTTATTAACTATGGCTACACCTTC.

The rearrangement uses TRBV7-9 and TRBJ2-7, with a tentative D call TRBD1 (6 bases). Germline V lookup: CDR1 SEHNR, CDR2 FQNEAQ (reference sequence). There are 13 residues in the CDR3. Trimming left V 10 bases short and J 2 bases short, with 15 bases between. For the CDR3, the DNA is TGTGCCACCGTGGGGGACACCGCCTACGAGCAGTACTTC. It translates to CATVGDTAYEQYF. The whole variable domain, filled in from reference TRBV7-9 and TRBJ2-7, reads DTGVSQNPRHKITKRGQNVTFRCDPISEHNRLYWYRQTLGQGPEFLTYFQNEAQLEKSRLLSDRFSAERPKGSFSTLEIQRTEQGDSAMYLCATVGDTAYEQYFGPGTRLTVT.

This rearrangement joins TRBV30 to TRBJ2-1; 12 bases line up with TRBD2. Germline loops: CDR1 GTSNPN, CDR2 SVGIG (reference sequence). This CDR3 comprises 15 residues. Unmatched junction bases numbered 5, after V lost 3 bases and J lost 5 bases. The CDR3 DNA reads as TGTGCCTGGAGCCTAGCGGGAGGGTCCGACAATGAGCAGTTCTTC. Amino acids: CAWSLAGGSDNEQFF.

The V and J genes are TRBV10-3 and TRBJ2-1; tentative D call: TRBD2 (5 bases). CDR1 ENHRY and CDR2 SYGVKD come from the germline V gene. The CDR3 runs to 16 residues. Trimming took off 5 bases at V and 0 bases at J, with 14 bases between the two ends. The CDR3 region is CAISPLTRPSYNEQFF. The CDR3 DNA sequence: TGTGCCATCAGTCCATTAACTAGACCCTCCTACAATGAGCAGTTCTTC.

As for this clone: A read error may account for a junction end that differs from germline. The CDR3 loop is CASSEFERGCF. The CDR3 bases are TGTGCCAGCAGTGAATTTGAACGGGGATGCTTT. The chain is built from TRBV6-1 and TRBJ1-1; D unclear. CDR1 MNHNS and CDR2 SASEGT come from the germline V gene. The CDR3 loop spans 11 amino acids.

The gene calls are TRBV7-9 and TRBJ1-1; 8 bases map to TRBD1. The CDR3 spans 16 residues. Unmatched junction bases numbered 5, after V lost 1 base and J lost 1 base. Germline V gives CDR1 SEHNR, CDR2 FQNEAQ (reference sequence). The CDR3 bases are TGTGCCAGCAGCTTAGAGCCAGGGGGCACGAACACTGAAGCTTTCTTT. As protein: CASSLEPGGTNTEAFF. The variable domain in full, with the rest retrieved from reference TRBV7-9 and TRBJ1-1, is DTGVSQNPRHKITKRGQNVTFRCDPISEHNRLYWYRQTLGQGPEFLTYFQNEAQLEKSRLLSDRFSAERPKGSFSTLEIQRTEQGDSAMYLCASSLEPGGTNTEAFFGQGTRLTVV.

V is TRBV7-2 and J is TRBJ2-3; 7 bases match TRBD2. The germline V gene has CDR1 SGHTA and CDR2 FQGNSA. Trimming removed 5 bases from V and 7 bases from J; junction bases left unmatched: 9. This CDR3 is 14 amino acids long. CDR3 amino acids: CASSLGLEQYTQYF. The CDR3 nucleotides read TGTGCCAGCAGCCTTGGACTAGAACAATATACGCAGTATTTT.

The J gene is TRBJ2-1, the V gene TRBV27, with 8 bases aligning to TRBD1. This CDR3 is 17 amino acids long. Germline CDR1 MNHEY, CDR2 SMNVEV (reference sequence). The trim removed 2 bases at V and 6 bases at J, leaving 12 bases unmatched. CDR3 bases: TGTGCCAGCAGTTTAATGCCCGGGACAGGTGGTGGCAATGAGCAGTTCTTC. Protein product: CASSLMPGTGGGNEQFF.